The TCR beta chain described here comes from a study of OX40 agonist ivuxolimab in advanced cancers. Comment on this clone: What it binds is unknown.

Broader study findings: At doses 0.1 to 3.0 mg/kg, CD4+ and CD8+ clones expanded.

Systemic immunosuppression or autoimmune disease history was grounds to exclude patients. Repertoires were generated with immunoSEQ multiplex PCR, while TCRdb's copy carries only in-frame clones and drops some. This table has roughly 60,000 clones, around nine tenths appearing once. Germline-derived CDR1 and CDR2 are MGHRA and YSYEKL. The CDR3 totals 17 residues. Trimming stripped 3 bases from V and 0 bases from J, with 15 bases between. The sequences come from CD4+ or CD8+ T cells sorted from blood, collected in a trial of the OX40 agonist ivuxolimab. This chain links TRBV4-1 with TRBJ2-4; TRBD2 might be the D (6 bases). The sequence was obtained from an adult with an advanced solid tumor such as melanoma, head and neck, liver or kidney cancer. The CDR3 DNA sequence: TGCGCCAGCAGCCAGGGGGTAGCGGAACTAGCCAAAAACATTCAGTACTTC. Translation gives CASSQGVAELAKNIQYF.